This TCR beta chain was obtained from a study of PD-1 blockade in classical Hodgkin lymphoma. CDR1 SGHNT and CDR2 YYREEE come from the germline V gene (reference sequence). Trimming removed 5 bases at V and 7 bases at J, with 15 bases between. The CDR3 runs to 13 residues. This clone was found a few times. Every patient experienced relapse after autologous stem cell transplantation, and brentuximab vedotin exposure varied. The data were produced by immunoSEQ multiplex PCR, yet TCRdb's version contains in-frame clones alone and is incomplete. The sample consists of about 39,000 clones, more than 65% of them appearing once.

This specimen consisted of peripheral blood mononuclear cells (PBMCs), obtained before the second cycle of nivolumab. This chain joins TRBV5-4 and TRBJ1-2; D unclear. This sequence was found in a human donor with classical Hodgkin lymphoma. The CDR3 nucleotides are TGTGCCAGCAGTCATCTAAAGGAGGCTGGCTACACCTTC. This translates into CASSHLKEAGYTF.